This passage covers 4 T cell receptor beta chains from one sample sequenced in a study of blood T cell repertoires in COVID-19. Using immunoSEQ multiplex PCR, the repertoire was profiled, and TCRdb retains in-frame clones only, with some absent. The data show some 190,000 clones, with under 90% seen just once and about 20% held by the top ten. The sequenced sample consisted of peripheral blood. The receptors were sampled from a person aged 65 to 85 with COVID-19, enrolled during active disease.

The J gene is TRBJ2-3, the V gene TRBV6-1; 8 bases align to TRBD2. Trimming took 0 bases from V and 6 from J; bases not matched to a gene: 5. The CDR3 runs 15 residues. From germline, CDR1 is MNHNS and CDR2 SASEGT. Here the CDR3 reads CASSEATGLGDTQYF. CDR3 in DNA: TGTGCCAGCAGTGAAGCTACGGGACTAGGGGATACGCAGTATTTT.

The rearrangement uses TRBV7-2 and TRBJ2-7; TRBD2 aligns across 14 bases. Looked up from germline, CDR1 is SGHTA and CDR2 is FQGNSA. After removal of 4 bases from V and 10 bases from J, the junction contained 9 bases not matched to a gene. The CDR3 covers 15 residues. The CDR3 protein is CASSYQTSGGAKQYF. The DNA for the CDR3 is TGTGCCAGCAGCTATCAGACTAGCGGGGGGGCCAAACAGTACTTC.

The chain carries TRBV10-3 and TRBJ2-3, with TRBD2 matching 8 bases. Germline lookup yields CDR1 ENHRY and CDR2 SYGVKD. This CDR3 has 14 amino acids. V was clipped by 3 bases and J by 5 bases; unmatched bases: 4. The CDR3 sequence: CAISDGGAVDTQYF. In DNA form, the CDR3 reads TGTGCCATCAGTGACGGGGGGGCGGTAGATACGCAGTATTTT.

The rearrangement joins TRBV6-5 to TRBJ1-4; D is perhaps TRBD1 (5 bases). CDR3 length equals 15 residues. Germline CDR1 is MNHEY and CDR2 is SVGAGI. Trimming took 6 bases from V and 0 from J, leaving 11 bases between them. The CDR3 region is CASREQGATNEKLFF. CDR3 sequence (DNA): TGTGCCAGCAGAGAGCAGGGTGCAACTAATGAAAAACTGTTTTTT.